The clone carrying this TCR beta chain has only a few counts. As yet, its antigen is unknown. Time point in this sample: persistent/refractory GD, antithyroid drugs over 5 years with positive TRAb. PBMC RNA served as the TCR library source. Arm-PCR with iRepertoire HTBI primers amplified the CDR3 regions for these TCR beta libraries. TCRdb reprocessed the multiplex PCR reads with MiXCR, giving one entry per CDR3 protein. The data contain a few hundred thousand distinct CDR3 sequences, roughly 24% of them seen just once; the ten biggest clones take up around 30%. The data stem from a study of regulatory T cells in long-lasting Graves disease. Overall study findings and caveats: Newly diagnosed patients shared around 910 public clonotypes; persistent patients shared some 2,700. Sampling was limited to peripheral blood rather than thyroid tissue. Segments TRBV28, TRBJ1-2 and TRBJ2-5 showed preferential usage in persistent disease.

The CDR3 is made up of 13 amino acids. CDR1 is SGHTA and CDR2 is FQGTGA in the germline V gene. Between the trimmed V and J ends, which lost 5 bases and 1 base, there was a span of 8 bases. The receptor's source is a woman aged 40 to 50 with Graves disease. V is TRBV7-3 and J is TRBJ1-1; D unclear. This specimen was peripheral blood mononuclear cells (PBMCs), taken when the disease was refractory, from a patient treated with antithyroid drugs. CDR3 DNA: TGTGCCAGCAGCCCCCGTAGGAACACTGAAGCTTTCTTT. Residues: CASSPRRNTEAFF. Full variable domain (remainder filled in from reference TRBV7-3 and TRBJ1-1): GAGVSQTPSNKVTEKGKYVELRCDPISGHTALYWYRQSLGQGPEFLIYFQGTGAADDSGLPNDRFFAVRPEGSVSTLKIQRTERGDSAVYLCASSPRRNTEAFFGQGTRLTVV.